The 14 T cell receptor beta chains given below trace back to one sample, sequenced in a study of T cell responses to AZD1222 COVID-19 vaccine. Measured with immunoSEQ multiplex PCR; TCRdb has only the in-frame clones, and not every one. The sample carries 60,000 or so clones, around 80% recorded once. The sequences come from peripheral blood, collected on day 0 of AZD1222 vaccination. The receptors were sampled from an adult in good health.

This chain uses TRBV10-3 with TRBJ1-2; D may be TRBD1 (5 bases). Trimming removed 3 bases from V and 4 bases from J, with 9 bases in between. The CDR3 sequence is 13 residues long. Germline V gene lookup returns CDR1 ENHRY and CDR2 SYGVKD. The DNA of the CDR3 is TGTGCCATCAGTGAACAGGTCCGCTATGGCTACACCTTC. This gives the protein CAISEQVRYGYTF.

This clone was seen a single time. This rearrangement joins TRBV19 to TRBJ1-2, with D possibly being TRBD1 (5 bases). Germline values: CDR1 LNHDA, CDR2 SQIVND (reference sequence). V shed 5 bases and J shed 8 bases, with 15 bases lying between them. The CDR3 extends over 13 amino acids. The CDR3 DNA follows: TGTGCCAGTAGTCCGGGACTGGGTGGAGGCTACACCTTC. Its protein product is CASSPGLGGGYTF.

The chain joins TRBV19 to TRBJ2-1; 11 bases line up with TRBD2. This CDR3 is 15 amino acids long. With V trimmed by 4 bases and J by 7 bases, 6 bases remained unmatched. Germline CDR1 is LNHDA and CDR2 is SQIVND (reference sequence). CDR3 loop: CASSKEASGRNEQFF. CDR3 DNA: TGTGCCAGTAGTAAGGAGGCTAGCGGGAGGAATGAGCAGTTCTTC.

The chain uses TRBV7-2 and TRBJ2-7; the match to TRBD2 covers 9 bases. J was trimmed by 5 bases and V by 0 bases; bases with no gene match: 11. This CDR3 region has 17 residues. Germline V lookup: CDR1 SGHTA, CDR2 FQGNSA. In DNA form, the CDR3 reads TGTGCCAGCAGCTTAGCCCCCCCCGCGGGAGGGCAGGACGAGCAGTACTTC. Protein: CASSLAPPAGGQDEQYF.

V gene TRBV5-6 combines with J gene TRBJ2-2; D remains ambiguous. Trimming removed 4 bases from V and 1 base from J, with 11 bases in between. The CDR3 is 15 amino acids. Germline V gives CDR1 SGHDT, CDR2 YYEEEE. The DNA of the CDR3 is TGTGCCAGCAGCCTGGCCTTACAGAACACCGGGGAGCTGTTTTTT. It codes for CASSLALQNTGELFF. Based on the CDR3 plus reference TRBV5-6 and TRBJ2-2, the full variable domain is DAGVTQSPTHLIKTRGQQVTLRCSPKSGHDTVSWYQQALGQGPQFIFQYYEEEERQRGNFPDRFSGHQFPNYSSELNVNALLLGDSALYLCASSLALQNTGELFFGEGSRLTVL.

The chain recombines TRBV18 with TRBJ1-5, with a possible D match to TRBD1 (6 bases). Germline V lookup: CDR1 KGHSH, CDR2 LQKENI. The CDR3 has 15 residues. V gave up 5 bases and J gave up 5 bases, with 16 bases separating them. Here the CDR3 DNA reads TGTGCCAGCTCATCGCTCAGGGGAGGCGATCAGCCCCAGCATTTT. This codes for CASSSLRGGDQPQHF.

The chain carries TRBV19 and TRBJ1-2, with D possibly being TRBD1 (6 bases). The V gene lost 6 bases and the J gene lost 6 bases, with 17 bases spanning the gap. Germline V CDR1 and CDR2: LNHDA, SQIVND (reference sequence). The CDR3 contains 14 residues. CDR3 amino acids: CASRMDLGQHGYTF. The CDR3 DNA sequence: TGTGCCAGTAGGATGGACTTAGGACAGCATGGCTACACCTTC.

The chain has TRBV7-2 and TRBJ1-5, with 9 bases identical to TRBD1. The CDR3 covers 13 residues. Germline CDR1 reads SGHTA; CDR2 reads FQGNSA. V shed 5 bases, J shed 5 bases, and the junction held 1 base outside the gene matches. CDR3 in amino acids: CASSGTGHQPQHF. CDR3 bases: TGTGCCAGCAGCGGGACAGGGCATCAGCCCCAGCATTTT.

The chain couples TRBV6-2 or TRBV6-3 to TRBJ2-3, with 12 nucleotides matching TRBD2. Germline CDR1 is MNHEY and CDR2 is SVGEGT. The CDR3 is 16 residues long. V lost 5 bases, J lost 2 bases, and 5 bases stayed unmatched. The CDR3, as DNA: TGTGCCAGCAGTGATCGGACTAGCGGGACCACAGATACGCAGTATTTT. Translating gives CASSDRTSGTTDTQYF.

This clone showed up just once. This chain links TRBV12-3 or TRBV12-4 with TRBJ1-3; no reliable D call. Deletions cut 8 bases from V and 4 bases from J, with 12 bases between. The CDR3 is 13 residues long. This CDR3 is CASRLGSGNTIYF. In DNA, the CDR3 is TGTGCCAGCCGCCTAGGGTCAGGAAACACCATATATTTT.

This clone appeared once. This rearrangement joins TRBV10-3 to TRBJ1-3; D gene uncertain. This CDR3 is 15 amino acids long. Germline V gives CDR1 ENHRY, CDR2 SYGVKD. Trimming left V 4 bases short and J 2 bases short, with 12 bases between. The CDR3 spells CAISAFGRTGNTIYF. CDR3 nucleotide sequence: TGTGCCATCAGTGCATTCGGGAGGACTGGAAACACCATATATTTT.

The chain is built from TRBV25-1 and TRBJ1-4; the D is unclear. Germline V gene lookup returns CDR1 MGHDK and CDR2 SYGVNS. The CDR3 sequence is 14 residues long. Trimming took 4 bases from V and 8 from J, leaving 14 bases between them. The CDR3 bases are TGTGCCAGCAGTGGAGATCGGGGAGGGGAAAAACTGTTTTTT. Amino acids: CASSGDRGGEKLFF.

The chain joins TRBV19 to TRBJ2-2; TRBD2 might be the D (6 bases). This CDR3 region has 15 residues. Germline V gene sequence: CDR1 LNHDA, CDR2 SQIVND (reference sequence). The V end was cut by 7 bases, the J end by 7 bases, with 19 bases between. CDR3 coding DNA: TGTGCCAGTACCCCAAGTCGGACTACCAACGGGGAGCTGTTTTTT. Protein sequence: CASTPSRTTNGELFF.

The chain combines TRBV10-2 with TRBJ1-5; D is undetermined. The V and J ends lost 4 bases and 7 bases respectively, with 11 bases between them. Germline V lookup: CDR1 WSHSY, CDR2 SAAADI. The CDR3 is made up of 13 amino acids. CDR3 in DNA: TGCGCCAGCAGTGTAGCGGGGAAGCAGCCCCAGCATTTT. Amino acids: CASSVAGKQPQHF.